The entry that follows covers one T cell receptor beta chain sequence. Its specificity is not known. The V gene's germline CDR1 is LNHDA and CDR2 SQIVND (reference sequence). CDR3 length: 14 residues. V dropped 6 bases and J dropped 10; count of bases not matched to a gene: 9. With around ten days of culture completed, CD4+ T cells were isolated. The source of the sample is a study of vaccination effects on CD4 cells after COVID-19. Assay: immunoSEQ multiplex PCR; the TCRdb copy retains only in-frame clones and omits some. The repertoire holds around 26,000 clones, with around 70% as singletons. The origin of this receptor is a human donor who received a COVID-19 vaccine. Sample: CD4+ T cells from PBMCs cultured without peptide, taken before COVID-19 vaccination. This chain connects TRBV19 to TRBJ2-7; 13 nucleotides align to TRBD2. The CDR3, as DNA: TGTGCCAGTAGAAGTACCGGGACTAGCGGGGCTCAGTACTTC. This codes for CASRSTGTSGAQYF.